These 30 T cell receptor beta chains were all obtained from the same sample, sequenced in a study of blood T cell repertoires in COVID-19. Some clones are missing from TCRdb's copy, which holds only in-frame ones; the method was immunoSEQ multiplex PCR. Altogether 150,000 to 200,000 clones are present, around 84% being singletons, with the ten largest covering roughly 15%. The sequenced sample was PBMCs or T cells enriched from blood (not recorded which). These receptor sequences come from a middle-aged man who had recovered from COVID-19.

In its sample, this clone was seen a few times. J is TRBJ1-2 and V is TRBV19, with TRBD1 matching over 8 bases. The trim removed 5 bases at V and 1 base at J, leaving 6 bases unmatched. The germline V gene encodes CDR1 LNHDA and CDR2 SQIVND (reference sequence). The CDR3 covers 15 residues. The CDR3 nucleotides read TGTGCCAGTAGTGGAGACAGGGGCCTTAACTATGGCTACACCTTC. Protein product: CASSGDRGLNYGYTF.

V and J are TRBV5-5 and TRBJ2-1; TRBD1 agrees at 8 bases. Germline trimming cut 5 bases from V and 8 bases from J; bases unmatched to any gene: 9. Per the germline V gene, CDR1 is SGHKS and CDR2 is YYEKEE (reference sequence). The CDR3 is 14 residues long. CDR3 DNA: TGTGCCAGCAGTTTTACAGGGGGAAGCGATGAGCAGTTCTTC. Amino acids: CASSFTGGSDEQFF.

CDR3 DNA: TGTGCCAGCAGTGAAGGGGGGGCAGGGGGCTATGGCTACACCTTC. Translated, it gives CASSEGGAGGYGYTF. This rearrangement joins TRBV6-1 to TRBJ1-2; 7 bases match TRBD1. There are 15 residues in the CDR3. Germline V CDR1 and CDR2: MNHNS, SASEGT. Unmatched junction bases numbered 6, after V lost 1 base and J lost 4 bases.

This chain connects TRBV15 to TRBJ2-7; no firm D call. The V gene's germline CDR1 is LNHNV and CDR2 YYDKDF (reference sequence). The CDR3 is 14 residues long. V was trimmed by 3 bases and J by 0 bases, leaving 9 bases between them. The CDR3 loop is CATSRALFSYEQYF. Here the CDR3 DNA reads TGTGCCACCAGCAGGGCTTTATTCTCCTACGAGCAGTACTTC.

This rearrangement joins TRBV19 to TRBJ1-5; 12 bases map to TRBD1. From germline, CDR1 is LNHDA and CDR2 SQIVND (reference sequence). The CDR3 runs 16 residues. V lost 6 bases to trimming and J lost 0 bases; unmatched junction nucleotides: 3. CDR3 coding DNA: TGTGCCAGTAGGGGACAGGGGGCGGTTAGCAATCAGCCCCAGCATTTT. Amino acids: CASRGQGAVSNQPQHF.

The chain combines TRBV3-1 (or the pseudogene TRBV3-2) with TRBJ1-1; 8 bases map to TRBD1. The CDR3 is made up of 15 amino acids. The germline gives CDR1 LGHDT, CDR2 YNNKEL (reference sequence). V lost 5 bases, J lost 4 bases, and 9 bases stayed unmatched. The CDR3 DNA is TGTGCCAGCAGCACGACCCAGGGGGCCTTCACTGAAGCTTTCTTT. The encoded protein is CASSTTQGAFTEAFF.

The chain couples TRBV27 to TRBJ1-4; 7 bases agree with TRBD1. CDR3 length: 13 amino acids. V shed 6 bases and J 8 bases; nucleotides not matched to a gene: 6. The germline V gene has CDR1 MNHEY and CDR2 SMNVEV (reference sequence). The CDR3 DNA is TGTGCCAGCAGGTCAACACAGGGGGAAAAACTGTTTTTT. Translating gives CASRSTQGEKLFF.

The rearrangement links TRBV5-1 to TRBJ2-6; weak D call: TRBD1 (6 bases). The V end was cut by 3 bases, the J end by 4 bases, with 8 bases between. The V gene's germline CDR1 is SGHRS and CDR2 YFSETQ. The CDR3 length is 14 residues. The CDR3 region has the DNA TGCGCCAGCAGCTCAGGGGCCGGGGCCAACGTCCTGACTTTC. Protein: CASSSGAGANVLTF.

The V gene is TRBV5-1, the J gene TRBJ2-7; 11 positions agree with TRBD2. This CDR3 contains 15 residues. The V and J ends lost 4 bases and 0 bases, in that order; junction bases with no gene match: 3. Looked up from germline, CDR1 is SGHRS and CDR2 is YFSETQ. In DNA form, the CDR3 reads TGCGCCAGCAGCCGGGGGACTAGCGGCTCCTACGAGCAGTACTTC. Protein product: CASSRGTSGSYEQYF.

The chain is built from TRBV10-1 and TRBJ2-7, with D tentatively TRBD1 (6 bases). V shed 3 bases and J shed 3 bases, with 12 bases lying between them. CDR3 size: 14 residues. CDR1 and CDR2 (germline): WNHNN, SYGVQD (reference sequence). CDR3 nucleotides: TGCGCCAGCAGTGAAACCGGGACAATCTACGAGCAGTACTTC. Translating gives CASSETGTIYEQYF.

The chain links TRBV5-5 to TRBJ1-2; D is perhaps TRBD1 (6 bases). Germline V gene data show CDR1 as SGHKS and CDR2 as YYEKEE (reference sequence). The CDR3 totals 13 residues. V was clipped by 3 bases and J by 5 bases, with 11 bases between them. This CDR3 is CASSSWGLYGYTF. DNA for the CDR3: TGTGCCAGCAGCTCTTGGGGGCTGTATGGCTACACCTTC.

The chain employs TRBV2 and TRBJ2-3; TRBD2 aligns across 9 bases. The trim removed 5 bases at V and 5 bases at J, leaving 8 bases unmatched. This CDR3 spans 15 amino acids. In germline, CDR1 is SNHLY, CDR2 FYNNEI. CDR3 region: CASSTGGLAGDTQYF. CDR3 nucleotide sequence: TGTGCCAGCAGTACGGGGGGACTAGCAGGAGATACGCAGTATTTT.

This chain connects TRBV5-1 to TRBJ2-1; 8 nucleotides agree with TRBD1. This CDR3 comprises 14 residues. CDR1 is SGHRS, CDR2 YFSETQ, per germline. After removal of 0 bases from V and 10 bases from J, the junction contained 6 bases not matched to a gene. CDR3 sequence: CASSLVQGAGEQFF. CDR3 nucleotides: TGCGCCAGCAGCTTGGTGCAGGGGGCTGGAGAGCAGTTCTTC.

V usage is TRBV7-3 and J usage is TRBJ1-1, with a weak D call TRBD1 (5 bases). V lost 5 bases to trimming and J lost 2 bases, with 15 bases between them. The CDR3 spans 15 residues. In germline, CDR1 is SGHTA, CDR2 FQGTGA. The CDR3: CASSPQAAINTEAFF. The CDR3 nucleotides are TGTGCCAGCAGCCCACAGGCAGCCATAAACACTGAAGCTTTCTTT. The variable domain in full, completed from reference TRBV7-3 and TRBJ1-1, reads GAGVSQTPSNKVTEKGKYVELRCDPISGHTALYWYRQSLGQGPEFLIYFQGTGAADDSGLPNDRFFAVRPEGSVSTLKIQRTERGDSAVYLCASSPQAAINTEAFFGQGTRLTVV.

The V gene is TRBV19, the J gene TRBJ2-2; 7 bases map to TRBD2. CDR3 size: 15 residues. The trim removed 3 bases at V and 7 bases at J, leaving 8 bases unmatched. CDR1 is LNHDA, CDR2 SQIVND, per germline (reference sequence). CDR3: CASSITYWEGGELFF. The CDR3 nucleotides read TGTGCCAGTAGTATTACGTATTGGGAGGGCGGGGAGCTGTTTTTT.

This clone was recorded only once. The chain employs TRBV3-1 (or the pseudogene TRBV3-2) and TRBJ1-6; D not resolved. Between the trimmed V and J ends, which lost 3 bases and 7 bases, there was a span of 7 bases. From germline, CDR1 is LGHDT and CDR2 YNNKEL (reference sequence). The CDR3 runs to 13 residues. The CDR3 nucleotides are TGTGCCAGCAGCCAGGGCGAGAATTCACCCCTCCACTTT. Translating gives CASSQGENSPLHF.

The gene calls are TRBV5-1 and TRBJ1-4; D gene uncertain. V was shortened by 4 bases and J by 5 bases, with 15 bases between the two germline ends. In germline, CDR1 is SGHRS, CDR2 YFSETQ. This CDR3 spans 15 amino acids. This CDR3 is CASSPYSTPNEKLFF. CDR3 nucleotides: TGCGCCAGCAGCCCGTACTCCACCCCAAATGAAAAACTGTTTTTT.

The genes are TRBV10-1 and TRBJ2-3; perhaps TRBD1 as D (5 bases). The CDR3 is made up of 14 amino acids. Germline V gene data show CDR1 as WNHNN and CDR2 as SYGVQD (reference sequence). Trimming left V 6 bases short and J 5 bases short, with 15 bases between. The CDR3 region has the DNA TGCGCCAGCAGCCCGGCAGGGCGAATAGATACGCAGTATTTT. It is translated as CASSPAGRIDTQYF.

The chain combines TRBV7-9 with TRBJ1-5, with TRBD1 identical over 9 bases. Unmatched junction bases numbered 6, after V lost 5 bases and J lost 4 bases. The germline gives CDR1 SEHNR, CDR2 FQNEAQ (reference sequence). This CDR3 spans 15 amino acids. DNA of the CDR3: TGTGCCAGCAGCGACGACAGGGGGTTGAATCAGCCCCAGCATTTT. Translation: CASSDDRGLNQPQHF.

The CDR3 loop reads CASSRGGPQETQYF. In DNA form, the CDR3 reads TGTGCCAGCAGCCGGGGGGGCCCCCAGGAGACCCAGTACTTC. J is TRBJ2-5 and V is TRBV4-2, with D perhaps TRBD2 (7 bases). The V gene's germline CDR1 is LGHNA and CDR2 YNFKEQ. V was trimmed by 4 bases and J by 5 bases, leaving 14 bases between them. The length of the CDR3 is 14 residues.

J is TRBJ2-7 and V is TRBV5-1, with TRBD2 identical over 7 bases. CDR1 is SGHRS, CDR2 YFSETQ, per germline. There are 13 residues in the CDR3. Trimming removed 4 bases from V and 2 bases from J; junction bases left unmatched: 3. The CDR3 sequence is CASSRGGTYEQYF. CDR3 sequence (DNA): TGCGCCAGCAGCCGCGGGGGAACCTACGAGCAGTACTTC.

This clone was detected once. The rearrangement uses TRBV14 and TRBJ1-2; 10 nucleotides line up with TRBD1. Per germline, CDR1 SGHDN and CDR2 FVKESK. After removal of 4 bases from V and 5 bases from J, the junction contained 7 bases not matched to a gene. This CDR3 spans 15 amino acids. CDR3 in amino acids: CASSPYGTGEYGYTF. CDR3 bases: TGTGCCAGCAGCCCGTACGGGACAGGGGAATATGGCTACACCTTC.

The rearrangement joins TRBV5-1 to TRBJ2-7; TRBD2 matches at 7 bases. Germline V lookup: CDR1 SGHRS, CDR2 YFSETQ. The ends lost 0 bases at V and 6 bases at J; junction bases unmatched: 3. This CDR3 contains 13 residues. The CDR3 spells CASSLGLALEQYF. The CDR3 bases are TGCGCCAGCAGCTTGGGACTAGCACTCGAGCAGTACTTC.

The genes are TRBV2 and TRBJ1-2, with 7 bases matching TRBD1. Germline assignment: CDR1 SNHLY and CDR2 FYNNEI. CDR3 length: 12 residues. The junction had 3 bases not matched to a gene; V was cut back by 6 bases and J by 5 bases. The CDR3 spells CASRGGQYGYTF. CDR3 in DNA: TGTGCCAGCAGGGGGGGACAGTATGGCTACACCTTC.

This chain joins TRBV19 and TRBJ1-1; 7 bases are shared with TRBD1. V shed 5 bases and J 3 bases; nucleotides not matched to a gene: 12. The CDR3 covers 16 residues. The germline V gene encodes CDR1 LNHDA and CDR2 SQIVND (reference sequence). CDR3 DNA sequence: TGTGCCAGTAGTTCCCAGACCGGGACAGCAGACACTGAAGCTTTCTTT. This encodes CASSSQTGTADTEAFF.

The J gene is TRBJ1-2, the V gene TRBV5-6; TRBD1 might be the D (6 bases). The CDR3 sequence is 14 residues long. The V end was cut by 3 bases, the J end by 2 bases, with 11 bases between. CDR1 and CDR2 (germline): SGHDT, YYEEEE. The CDR3 sequence: CASSSQGRNYGYTF. In DNA form, the CDR3 reads TGTGCCAGCAGCTCACAGGGTAGAAACTATGGCTACACCTTC.

V gene TRBV2 combines with J gene TRBJ2-2, with D possibly being TRBD2 (6 bases). V dropped 8 bases and J dropped 0 bases, with 16 bases sitting between them. The CDR3 extends over 16 amino acids. Germline-derived CDR1 and CDR2 are SNHLY and FYNNEI. The CDR3 sequence: CASGGTGRPNTGELFF. DNA of the CDR3: TGTGCCAGCGGGGGGACGGGACGGCCGAACACCGGGGAGCTGTTTTTT.

The chain employs TRBV3-1 (or the pseudogene TRBV3-2) and TRBJ1-4; the match to TRBD1 covers 10 bases. V was clipped by 4 bases and J by 3 bases; unmatched bases: 2. From germline, CDR1 is LGHDT and CDR2 YNNKEL (reference sequence). The length of the CDR3 is 15 residues. The CDR3 spells CASSLTGGPNEKLFF. CDR3 DNA sequence: TGTGCCAGCAGCCTGACAGGGGGCCCTAATGAAAAACTGTTTTTT.

The rearrangement links TRBV18 to TRBJ2-4; D unclear. The V end was cut by 3 bases, the J end by 1 base, with 13 bases between. Germline assignment: CDR1 KGHSH and CDR2 LQKENI. The CDR3 totals 16 residues. This CDR3 reads CASSPALIRAKNIQYF. Here the CDR3 DNA reads TGTGCCAGCTCACCCGCGCTGATTCGGGCCAAAAACATTCAGTACTTC. The complete variable domain, with remaining parts taken from reference TRBV18 and TRBJ2-4, reads NAGVMQNPRHLVRRRGQEARLRCSPMKGHSHVYWYRQLPEEGLKFMVYLQKENIIDESGMPKERFSAEFPKEGPSILRIQQVVRGDSAAYFCASSPALIRAKNIQYFGAGTRLSVL.

CDR3 amino acids: CASSLFVPNQPQHF. The DNA for the CDR3 is TGTGCCAGCAGTTTATTCGTCCCCAATCAGCCCCAGCATTTT. The chain recombines TRBV28 with TRBJ1-5, with unresolved D. The CDR3 is made up of 14 amino acids. V was cut by 1 base and J by 3 bases, with 7 bases left in between. Looked up from germline, CDR1 is MDHEN and CDR2 is SYDVKM. Full variable domain (missing parts from reference TRBV28 and TRBJ1-5): DVKVTQSSRYLVKRTGEKVFLECVQDMDHENMFWYRQDPGLGLRLIYFSYDVKMKEKGDIPEGYSVSREKKERFSLILESASTNQTSMYLCASSLFVPNQPQHFGDGTRLSIL.